What follows is one TCR beta chain and its context. Its antigen is currently unknown. The entry originates in a study of cytomegalovirus exposure and HLA in healthy donors. Study conclusions and caveats: With later analysis, a missense DCLRE1C variant became linked to TCR beta V- and J-gene trimming. In all likelihood, a cluster of highly shared sequence variants was a sequencing artifact. Analysis was performed later, and it showed HLA-associated TCR beta chains to be more clonally expanded than equally common others. CMV serostatus was the only immune exposure information that was available.

13 Jbeta primers and 60 Vbeta primers were used for the PCR. Measured with immunoSEQ multiplex PCR; TCRdb has only the in-frame clones, and not every one. The sample lists 99,000 or so clones; 12% were seen once. Sequencing input: PBMCs. The source is a man aged 35 to 55 in good health and CMV-seropositive.

CDR3 amino acids: CATRKTGVVAEAFF. The CDR3 region has the DNA TGTGCCACCCGAAAGACAGGGGTTGTGGCTGAAGCTTTCTTT. This rearrangement joins TRBV6-5 to TRBJ1-1; TRBD1 aligns across 8 bases. CDR3 size: 14 residues. V shed 10 bases and J 6 bases; nucleotides not matched to a gene: 13. Germline V gives CDR1 MNHEY, CDR2 SVGAGI.